This is a list of T cell receptor beta chains from one sample in a study of cytomegalovirus exposure and HLA in healthy donors. Here immunoSEQ multiplex PCR was the method, and the copy in TCRdb shows in-frame clones only, minus some. The data show hundreds of thousands of clones, roughly 90% seen once. Sequencing was carried out using PBMCs. The receptors originated from a young man in good health and CMV-seropositive. Both conserved end residues are part of each CDR3. Each record gives: J gene, D gene, V gene, clone size, CDR3 DNA, CDR3 protein. A D gene is named only where the DNA matches it firmly. For some rows the clone size is stated as once, few or many, or as a class when expanded; others skip it.

j_call: TRBJ2-7
d_call: NA
v_call: TRBV29-1
clone_size: NA
cdr3_nt: TGCAGCGCCAAGGACAGCCCCAGCTCCTACGAGCAGTACTTC
cdr3_aa: CSAKDSPSSYEQYF

j_call: TRBJ2-2
d_call: NA
v_call: TRBV19
clone_size: NA
cdr3_nt: TGTGCCAGTAGTCCGAATAGACAGGACACCGGGGAGCTGTTTTTT
cdr3_aa: CASSPNRQDTGELFF

j_call: TRBJ2-1
d_call: NA
v_call: TRBV27
clone_size: NA
cdr3_nt: TGTGCCAGCAGTCCCCCCGGGGGGCATCAGTTCTTC
cdr3_aa: CASSPPGGHQFF

j_call: TRBJ2-7
d_call: NA
v_call: TRBV4-3
clone_size: NA
cdr3_nt: TGCGCCAGCAGCCAAGTCAACTCTCCGGCTTACGAGCAGTACTTC
cdr3_aa: CASSQVNSPAYEQYF

j_call: TRBJ1-1
d_call: TRBD1
v_call: TRBV28
clone_size: NA
cdr3_nt: TGTGCCAGCAGTGGACAGGGGGCAATTGAAGCTTTCTTT
cdr3_aa: CASSGQGAIEAFF

j_call: TRBJ2-5
d_call: NA
v_call: TRBV11-2
clone_size: NA
cdr3_nt: TGTGCCAGCACCGCTTGGGGGTTAGAAGAGACCCAGTACTTC
cdr3_aa: CASTAWGLEETQYF

j_call: TRBJ1-4
d_call: TRBD1
v_call: TRBV18
clone_size: once
cdr3_nt: TGTGCCAGCTCACCAGGGTTTGACAGGGCTTATGAAAAACTGTTTTTT
cdr3_aa: CASSPGFDRAYEKLFF

j_call: TRBJ2-7
d_call: TRBD1
v_call: TRBV6-1
clone_size: NA
cdr3_nt: TGTGCCAGCAGATCCAGGGGGCGCGACTACGAGCAGTACTTC
cdr3_aa: CASRSRGRDYEQYF

j_call: TRBJ1-2
d_call: NA
v_call: TRBV28
clone_size: few
cdr3_nt: TGTGCCAGCAGTTCCCAATACAGTTGGGGTACGACTGGCTACACCTTC
cdr3_aa: CASSSQYSWGTTGYTF

j_call: TRBJ2-1
d_call: NA
v_call: TRBV7-9
clone_size: NA
cdr3_nt: TGTGCCAGCACCCCTCGCCTACCGGGCTCCTACAATGAGCAGTTCTTC
cdr3_aa: CASTPRLPGSYNEQFF

j_call: TRBJ2-3
d_call: TRBD2
v_call: TRBV5-1
clone_size: NA
cdr3_nt: TGCGCCAGCAGCGCAAGCGGGAGGGCAGATACGCAGTATTTT
cdr3_aa: CASSASGRADTQYF

j_call: TRBJ1-2
d_call: NA
v_call: TRBV7-2
clone_size: NA
cdr3_nt: TGTGCCAGCAGCCCGTTGATGGGGAAGGGCTATGGCTACACCTTC
cdr3_aa: CASSPLMGKGYGYTF

j_call: TRBJ1-3
d_call: NA
v_call: TRBV30
clone_size: once
cdr3_nt: TGTGCCTGGAGTGTAGGGGTTCCCTCTGGAAACACCATATATTTT
cdr3_aa: CAWSVGVPSGNTIYF

j_call: TRBJ1-1
d_call: TRBD1
v_call: TRBV5-1
clone_size: NA
cdr3_nt: TGCGCCAGCAGCCCAAGGACAGGTCCGGGCACTGAAGCTTTCTTT
cdr3_aa: CASSPRTGPGTEAFF

j_call: TRBJ1-1
d_call: NA
v_call: TRBV28
clone_size: NA
cdr3_nt: TGTGCCAGCAGAATACAGGGCATGAACACTGAAGCTTTCTTT
cdr3_aa: CASRIQGMNTEAFF

j_call: TRBJ2-4
d_call: TRBD1
v_call: TRBV4-1
clone_size: NA
cdr3_nt: TGCGCCAGCAGCCCCACGGACAGGAAAGAAAACATTCAGTACTTC
cdr3_aa: CASSPTDRKENIQYF

j_call: TRBJ1-3
d_call: NA
v_call: TRBV7-9
clone_size: few
cdr3_nt: TGTGCCAGCAGCTCCGGGACCTCTGGAAACACCATATATTTT
cdr3_aa: CASSSGTSGNTIYF

j_call: TRBJ1-2
d_call: NA
v_call: TRBV4-3
clone_size: many
cdr3_nt: TGCGCCAGCAGCCTGGTAAACGAGACGCGGGCCGCTAACTATGGCTACACCTTC
cdr3_aa: CASSLVNETRAANYGYTF

j_call: TRBJ2-7
d_call: NA
v_call: TRBV29-1
clone_size: NA
cdr3_nt: TGCAGCGTTGATGGGGGGTTCGGAGATCCAGACGAGCAGTACTTC
cdr3_aa: CSVDGGFGDPDEQYF

j_call: TRBJ2-7
d_call: NA
v_call: TRBV7-9
clone_size: NA
cdr3_nt: TGTGCCAGCACCCCAAGGACCACCTACGAGCAGTACTTC
cdr3_aa: CASTPRTTYEQYF

j_call: TRBJ2-5
d_call: TRBD2
v_call: TRBV4-2
clone_size: NA
cdr3_nt: TGTGCCAGCAGCCAAGCAGGACTAGCGGGAGGGCCCGGGACCCAGTACTTC
cdr3_aa: CASSQAGLAGGPGTQYF

j_call: TRBJ1-3
d_call: TRBD1
v_call: TRBV30
clone_size: NA
cdr3_nt: TGTGCCTGGAGCGCGGGACAGGGAGGGTCTGGAAACACCATATATTTT
cdr3_aa: CAWSAGQGGSGNTIYF

j_call: TRBJ1-1
d_call: NA
v_call: TRBV7-9
clone_size: once
cdr3_nt: TGTGCCAGCAGCTTCGGGACACTTGAAGCTTTCTTT
cdr3_aa: CASSFGTLEAFF

j_call: TRBJ2-1
d_call: NA
v_call: TRBV27
clone_size: NA
cdr3_nt: TGTGCCAGCAGTAATGCGAATGAGCAGTTCTTC
cdr3_aa: CASSNANEQFF

j_call: TRBJ1-1
d_call: NA
v_call: TRBV5-1
clone_size: NA
cdr3_nt: TGCGCCAGCAGCTTGGGTACAGGTACTGAAGCTTTCTTT
cdr3_aa: CASSLGTGTEAFF

j_call: TRBJ2-5
d_call: TRBD2
v_call: TRBV2
clone_size: NA
cdr3_nt: TGTGCCAGCAGGGTTACCTCTAGCGGGGGCCAAGAGACCCAGTACTTC
cdr3_aa: CASRVTSSGGQETQYF

j_call: TRBJ1-2
d_call: NA
v_call: TRBV2
clone_size: few
cdr3_nt: TGTGCCAGCAGTGACAGGGGATATGGCTACACCTTC
cdr3_aa: CASSDRGYGYTF

j_call: TRBJ2-1
d_call: NA
v_call: TRBV4-3
clone_size: few
cdr3_nt: TGCGCCAGCAGCCAGGGTCAGTACAATGAGCAGTTCTTC
cdr3_aa: CASSQGQYNEQFF

j_call: TRBJ2-1
d_call: NA
v_call: TRBV4-1
clone_size: once
cdr3_nt: TGCGCCAGCAGCCAACAAATTAGCGGAGGGGGGGTACATGAGCAGTTCTTC
cdr3_aa: CASSQQISGGGVHEQFF

j_call: TRBJ2-1
d_call: TRBD1
v_call: TRBV11-2
clone_size: NA
cdr3_nt: TGTGCCAGCAGCCGTCGAAGCTTGACAGGGGAGTACAATGAGCAGTTCTTC
cdr3_aa: CASSRRSLTGEYNEQFF

j_call: TRBJ2-7
d_call: TRBD2
v_call: TRBV7-2
clone_size: NA
cdr3_nt: TGTGCCAGCAGCCCCAGGATTATAGCGGGTGGCTCCTACGAGCAGTACTTC
cdr3_aa: CASSPRIIAGGSYEQYF

j_call: TRBJ1-2
d_call: NA
v_call: TRBV28
clone_size: NA
cdr3_nt: TGTGCCAGCACTGGTTGGGGGCAGGTTGGCTACACCTTC
cdr3_aa: CASTGWGQVGYTF

j_call: TRBJ2-7
d_call: TRBD2
v_call: TRBV19
clone_size: NA
cdr3_nt: TGTGCCAGTAGTGAACTAGCGGGGTCCTCCTACGAGCAGTACTTC
cdr3_aa: CASSELAGSSYEQYF